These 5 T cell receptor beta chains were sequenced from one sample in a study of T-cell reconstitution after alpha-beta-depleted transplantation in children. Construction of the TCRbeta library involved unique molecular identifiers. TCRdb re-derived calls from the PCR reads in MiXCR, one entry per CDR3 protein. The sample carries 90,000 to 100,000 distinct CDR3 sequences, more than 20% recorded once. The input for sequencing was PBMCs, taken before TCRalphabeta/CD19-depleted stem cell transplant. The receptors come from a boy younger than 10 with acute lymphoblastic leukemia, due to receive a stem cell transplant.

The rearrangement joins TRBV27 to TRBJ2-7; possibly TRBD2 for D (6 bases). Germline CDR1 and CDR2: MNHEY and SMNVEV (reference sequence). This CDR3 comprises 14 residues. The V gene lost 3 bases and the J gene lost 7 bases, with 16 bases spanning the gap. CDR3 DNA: TGTGCCAGCAGTTTGTTCCCGGGACTGGGAGAGCAGTACTTC. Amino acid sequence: CASSLFPGLGEQYF.

The CDR3 sequence is CASRVGNTIYF. The CDR3 bases are TGTGCCAGCAGGGTCGGGAACACCATATATTTT. The V call is TRBV28, the J call TRBJ1-3, with D unresolved. Looked up from germline, CDR1 is MDHEN and CDR2 is SYDVKM. The CDR3 sequence is 11 residues long. V was pared by 6 bases and J by 7 bases, with 7 bases between.

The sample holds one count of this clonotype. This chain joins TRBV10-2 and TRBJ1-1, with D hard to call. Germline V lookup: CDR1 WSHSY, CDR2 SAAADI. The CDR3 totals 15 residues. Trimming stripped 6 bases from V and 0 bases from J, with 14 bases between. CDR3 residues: CASRKLGALNTEAFF. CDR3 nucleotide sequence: TGCGCCAGCAGGAAGCTGGGAGCCTTGAACACTGAAGCTTTCTTT.

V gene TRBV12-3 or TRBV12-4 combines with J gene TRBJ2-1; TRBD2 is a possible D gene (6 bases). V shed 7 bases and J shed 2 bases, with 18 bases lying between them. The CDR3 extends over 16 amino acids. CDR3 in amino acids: CASTDLSGEAYNEQFF. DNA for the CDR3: TGTGCCAGCACCGACCTTAGCGGAGAGGCCTACAATGAGCAGTTCTTC.

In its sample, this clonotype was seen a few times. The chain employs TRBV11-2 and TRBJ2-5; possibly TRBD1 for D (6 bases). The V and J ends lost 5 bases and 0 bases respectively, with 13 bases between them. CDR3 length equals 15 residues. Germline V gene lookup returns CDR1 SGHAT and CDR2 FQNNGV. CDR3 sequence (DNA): TGTGCCAGCAGCCCCTTGACAGGCTACCAAGAGACCCAGTACTTC. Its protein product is CASSPLTGYQETQYF.